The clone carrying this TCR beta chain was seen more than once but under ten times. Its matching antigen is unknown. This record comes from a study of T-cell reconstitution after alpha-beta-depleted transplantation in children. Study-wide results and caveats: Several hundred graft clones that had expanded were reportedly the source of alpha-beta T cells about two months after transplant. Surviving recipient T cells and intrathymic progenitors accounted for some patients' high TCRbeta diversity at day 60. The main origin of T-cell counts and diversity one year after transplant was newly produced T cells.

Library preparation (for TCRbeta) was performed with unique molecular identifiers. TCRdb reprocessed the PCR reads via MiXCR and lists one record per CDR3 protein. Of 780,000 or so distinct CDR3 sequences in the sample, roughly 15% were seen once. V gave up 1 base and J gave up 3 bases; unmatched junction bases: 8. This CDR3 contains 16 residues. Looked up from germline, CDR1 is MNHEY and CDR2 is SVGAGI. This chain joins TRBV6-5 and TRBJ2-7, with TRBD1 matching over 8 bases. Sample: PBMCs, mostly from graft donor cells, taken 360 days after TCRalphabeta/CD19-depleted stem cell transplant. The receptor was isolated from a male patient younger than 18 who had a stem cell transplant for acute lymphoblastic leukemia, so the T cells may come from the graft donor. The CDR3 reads CASSYLAGTGSYEQYF. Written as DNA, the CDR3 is TGTGCCAGCAGTTACTTGGCCGGGACAGGAAGCTACGAGCAGTACTTC.